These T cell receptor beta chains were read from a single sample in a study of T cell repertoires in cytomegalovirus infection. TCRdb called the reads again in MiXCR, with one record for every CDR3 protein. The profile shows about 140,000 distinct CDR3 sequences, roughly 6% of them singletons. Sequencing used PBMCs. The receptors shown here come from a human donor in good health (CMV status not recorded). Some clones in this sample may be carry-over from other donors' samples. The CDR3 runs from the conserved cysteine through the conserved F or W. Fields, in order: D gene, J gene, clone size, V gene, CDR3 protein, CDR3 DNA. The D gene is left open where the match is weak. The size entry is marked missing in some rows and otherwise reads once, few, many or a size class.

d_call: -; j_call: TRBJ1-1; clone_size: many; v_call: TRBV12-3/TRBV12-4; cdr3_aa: CASSLWGSTEAFF; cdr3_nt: TGTGCCAGCAGTTTATGGGGGAGCACTGAAGCTTTCTTT
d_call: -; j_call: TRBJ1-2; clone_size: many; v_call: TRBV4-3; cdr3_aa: CASSRSVGGGYTF; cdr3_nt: TGCGCCAGCAGCCGATCGGTAGGAGGCGGCTACACCTTC
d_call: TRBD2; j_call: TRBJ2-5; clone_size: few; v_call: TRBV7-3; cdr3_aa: CASSKSGGMRETQYF; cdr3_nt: TGTGCCAGCAGCAAAAGCGGGGGTATGCGTGAGACCCAGTACTTC
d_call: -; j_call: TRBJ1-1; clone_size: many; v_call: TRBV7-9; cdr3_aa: CASTLDRKAFF; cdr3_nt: TGTGCCAGCACCCTGGACAGAAAAGCTTTCTTT
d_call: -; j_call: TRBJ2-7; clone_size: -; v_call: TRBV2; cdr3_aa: CASGIPNGAGARHEQYF; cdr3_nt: TGTGCCAGCGGTATTCCGAACGGGGCGGGGGCCCGCCACGAGCAGTACTTC
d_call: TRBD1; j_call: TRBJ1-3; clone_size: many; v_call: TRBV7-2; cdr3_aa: CASGTGPGNTIYF; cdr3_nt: TGTGCCAGCGGGACAGGCCCTGGAAACACCATATATTTT
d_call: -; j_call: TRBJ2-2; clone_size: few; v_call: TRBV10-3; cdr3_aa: CAIGRGSNTGELFF; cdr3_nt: TGTGCCATCGGAAGGGGCTCCAACACCGGGGAGCTGTTTTTT
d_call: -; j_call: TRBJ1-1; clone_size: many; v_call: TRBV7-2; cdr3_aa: CASSAARSQVAFF; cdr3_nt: TGTGCCAGCAGCGCCGCCCGTAGCCAGGTCGCTTTCTTT
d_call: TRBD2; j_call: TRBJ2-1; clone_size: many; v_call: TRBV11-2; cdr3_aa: CASSRTSGGAWNHNEQFF; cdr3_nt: TGTGCCAGCAGCCGGACTAGCGGGGGGGCATGGAATCACAATGAGCAGTTCTTC
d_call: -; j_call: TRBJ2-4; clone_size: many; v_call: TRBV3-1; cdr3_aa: CASSDDTTVAKNIQYF; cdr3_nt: TGTGCCAGCAGCGACGACACAACCGTAGCCAAAAACATTCAGTACTTC
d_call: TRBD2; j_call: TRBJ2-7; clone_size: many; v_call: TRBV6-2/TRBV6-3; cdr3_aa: CASSYSSGGTGEQYF; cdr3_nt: TGTGCCAGCAGTTACTCGTCGGGGGGGACGGGTGAGCAGTACTTC
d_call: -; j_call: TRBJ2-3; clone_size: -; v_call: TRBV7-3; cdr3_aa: CASSLNGLFTDTQYF; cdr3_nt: TGTGCCAGCAGCTTAAACGGACTTTTCACAGATACGCAGTATTTT
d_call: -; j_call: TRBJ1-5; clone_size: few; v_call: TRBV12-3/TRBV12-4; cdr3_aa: CASSLAQSAQHF; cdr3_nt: TGTGCCAGCAGTTTAGCGCAATCGGCCCAGCATTTT
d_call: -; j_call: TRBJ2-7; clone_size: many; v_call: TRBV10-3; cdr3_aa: CAIRPDRNSYEQYF; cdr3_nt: TGTGCCATCAGACCGGACCGAAACTCCTACGAGCAGTACTTC
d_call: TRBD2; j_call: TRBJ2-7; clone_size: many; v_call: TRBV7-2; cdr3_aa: CASSLGVGRVNYEQYF; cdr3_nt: TGTGCCAGCAGCTTAGGGGTCGGGAGGGTCAACTACGAGCAGTACTTC
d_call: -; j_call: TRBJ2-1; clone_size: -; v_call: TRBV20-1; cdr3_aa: CSARGIKTYNEQFF; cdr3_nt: TGCAGTGCTAGAGGGATAAAGACCTACAATGAGCAGTTCTTC
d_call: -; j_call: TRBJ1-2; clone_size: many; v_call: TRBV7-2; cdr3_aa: CASSLDSNYGYTF; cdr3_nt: TGTGCCAGCAGCTTAGACTCTAACTATGGCTACACCTTC
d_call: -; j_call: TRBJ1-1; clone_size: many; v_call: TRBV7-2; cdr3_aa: CASSSNPSTEAFF; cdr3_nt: TGTGCCAGCAGCTCTAACCCTAGCACTGAAGCTTTCTTT
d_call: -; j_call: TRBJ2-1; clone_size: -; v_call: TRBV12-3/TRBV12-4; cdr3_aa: CASSLGGSINEQFF; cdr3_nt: TGTGCCAGCAGTTTGGGGGGATCGATCAATGAGCAGTTCTTC
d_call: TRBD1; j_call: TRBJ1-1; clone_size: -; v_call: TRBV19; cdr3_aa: CASSLQGGSTEAFF; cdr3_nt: TGTGCCAGTAGTCTACAGGGGGGAAGCACTGAAGCTTTCTTT
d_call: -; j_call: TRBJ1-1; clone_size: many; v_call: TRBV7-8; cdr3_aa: CASSFRNTEAFF; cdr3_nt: TGTGCCAGCAGCTTTAGGAACACTGAAGCTTTCTTT
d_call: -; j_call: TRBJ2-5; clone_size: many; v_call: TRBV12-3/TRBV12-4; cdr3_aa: CASSYYRDTQETQYF; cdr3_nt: TGTGCCAGCAGCTACTACCGGGACACCCAAGAGACCCAGTACTTC
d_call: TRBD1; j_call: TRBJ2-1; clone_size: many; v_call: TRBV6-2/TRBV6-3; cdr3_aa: CASRRTGGRGEQFF; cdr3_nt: TGTGCCAGCAGGCGGACAGGGGGAAGGGGTGAGCAGTTCTTC
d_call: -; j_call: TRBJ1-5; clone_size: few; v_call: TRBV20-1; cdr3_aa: CSAREAGAKPQHF; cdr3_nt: TGCAGTGCTAGAGAGGCAGGGGCTAAGCCCCAGCATTTT
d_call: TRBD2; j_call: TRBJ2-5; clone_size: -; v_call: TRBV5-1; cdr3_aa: CASSLGPSGGGETQYF; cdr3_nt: TGCGCCAGCAGCTTGGGGCCGAGCGGGGGAGGAGAGACCCAGTACTTC
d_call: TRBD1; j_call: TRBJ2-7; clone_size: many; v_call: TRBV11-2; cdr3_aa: CASSPLTGLVYEQYF; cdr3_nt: TGTGCCAGCAGCCCCTTGACAGGGCTGGTTTACGAGCAGTACTTC
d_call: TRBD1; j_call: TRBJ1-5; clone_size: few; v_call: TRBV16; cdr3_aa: CASSGEGTGVYQPQHF; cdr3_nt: TGTGCCAGCAGCGGGGAGGGGACAGGCGTCTATCAGCCCCAGCATTTT
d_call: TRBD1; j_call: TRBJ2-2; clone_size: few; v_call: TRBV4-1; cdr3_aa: CASSQGTDPSGELFF; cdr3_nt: TGTGCCAGCAGCCAAGGGACAGACCCAAGCGGGGAGCTGTTTTTT
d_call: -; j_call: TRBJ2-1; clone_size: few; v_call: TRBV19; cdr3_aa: CASSTVDPRTSSSYNEQFF; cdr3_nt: TGTGCCAGTAGTACCGTGGACCCCAGGACGTCCAGCTCCTACAATGAGCAGTTCTTC
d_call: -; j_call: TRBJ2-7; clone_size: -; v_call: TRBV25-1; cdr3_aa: CASSGPRRGGEQYF; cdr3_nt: TGTGCCAGCAGTGGCCCTCGTAGGGGTGGCGAGCAGTACTTC
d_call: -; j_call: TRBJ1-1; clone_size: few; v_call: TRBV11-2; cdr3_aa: CASSLDPGRKAFF; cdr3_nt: TGTGCCAGCAGCTTAGACCCCGGACGTAAAGCTTTCTTT
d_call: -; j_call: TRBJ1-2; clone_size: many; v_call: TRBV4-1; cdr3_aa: CASSQASANTNYGYTF; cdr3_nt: TGCGCCAGCAGCCAAGCCTCGGCCAATACTAACTATGGCTACACCTTC
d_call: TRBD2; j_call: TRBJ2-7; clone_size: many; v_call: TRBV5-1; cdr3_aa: CASSLESAGLGIYEQYF; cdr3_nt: TGCGCCAGCAGCTTGGAATCGGCGGGACTAGGTATCTACGAGCAGTACTTC
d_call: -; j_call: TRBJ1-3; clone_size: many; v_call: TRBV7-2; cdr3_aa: CASSSQLISGNTIYF; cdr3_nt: TGTGCCAGCAGCTCGCAACTGATCTCTGGAAACACCATATATTTT
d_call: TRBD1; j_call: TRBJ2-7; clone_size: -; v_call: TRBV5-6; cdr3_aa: CASSTGTGRLGQYF; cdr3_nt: TGTGCCAGCAGCACGGGGACAGGCCGGCTGGGGCAGTACTTC
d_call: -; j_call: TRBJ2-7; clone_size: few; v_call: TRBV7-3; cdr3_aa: CASSLTTLNYEQYF; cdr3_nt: TGTGCCAGCAGCTTAACGACTCTGAACTACGAGCAGTACTTC
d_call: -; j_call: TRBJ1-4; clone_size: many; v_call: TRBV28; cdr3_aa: CASHKPGHSNEKLFF; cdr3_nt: TGTGCCAGCCATAAACCGGGACACAGTAATGAAAAACTGTTTTTT
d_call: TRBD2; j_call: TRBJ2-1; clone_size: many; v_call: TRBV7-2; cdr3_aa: CASSAGTSTFNEQFF; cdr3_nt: TGTGCCAGCAGCGCCGGGACTAGCACTTTCAATGAGCAGTTCTTC
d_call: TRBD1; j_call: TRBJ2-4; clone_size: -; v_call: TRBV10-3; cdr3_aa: CAISESYQGAAKNIQYF; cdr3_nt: TGTGCCATCAGTGAGTCGTATCAGGGGGCGGCCAAAAACATTCAGTACTTC
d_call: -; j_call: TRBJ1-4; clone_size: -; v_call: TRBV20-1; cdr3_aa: CSALAGEKLFF; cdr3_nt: TGCAGTGCGCTGGCGGGTGAAAAACTGTTTTTT
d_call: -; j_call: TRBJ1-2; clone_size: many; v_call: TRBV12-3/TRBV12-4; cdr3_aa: CASSLFLGGYTF; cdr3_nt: TGTGCCAGCAGTCTGTTCTTAGGAGGCTACACCTTC
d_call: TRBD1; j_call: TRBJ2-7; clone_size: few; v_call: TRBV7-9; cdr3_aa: CASSSQTGVSYEQYF; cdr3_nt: TGTGCCAGCAGCTCGCAGACAGGGGTATCCTACGAGCAGTACTTC
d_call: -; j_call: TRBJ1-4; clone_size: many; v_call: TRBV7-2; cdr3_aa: CASSPAGAGNEKLFF; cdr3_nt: TGTGCCAGCAGCCCCGCGGGAGCGGGTAATGAAAAACTGTTTTTT
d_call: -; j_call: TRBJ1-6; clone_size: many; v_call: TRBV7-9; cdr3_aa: CASSFGQINSPLHF; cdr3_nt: TGTGCCAGCAGCTTTGGGCAGATCAATTCACCCCTCCACTTT
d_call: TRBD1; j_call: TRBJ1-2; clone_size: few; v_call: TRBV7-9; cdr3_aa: CASSSPLDRGNYGYTF; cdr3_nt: TGTGCCAGCAGTTCCCCGTTGGACAGGGGCAACTATGGCTACACCTTC
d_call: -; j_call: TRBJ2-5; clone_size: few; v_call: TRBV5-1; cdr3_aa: CASSPRWDKETQYF; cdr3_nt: TGCGCCAGCAGCCCGCGGTGGGACAAAGAGACCCAGTACTTC
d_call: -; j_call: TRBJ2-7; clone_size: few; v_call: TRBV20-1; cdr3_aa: CGINPDSQYEQYF; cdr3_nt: TGCGGGATCAATCCAGACAGCCAATACGAGCAGTACTTC
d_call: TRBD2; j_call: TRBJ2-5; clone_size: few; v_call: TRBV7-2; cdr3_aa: CASSSGLAGMETQYF; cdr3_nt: TGTGCCAGCAGCTCAGGACTAGCGGGGATGGAGACCCAGTACTTC